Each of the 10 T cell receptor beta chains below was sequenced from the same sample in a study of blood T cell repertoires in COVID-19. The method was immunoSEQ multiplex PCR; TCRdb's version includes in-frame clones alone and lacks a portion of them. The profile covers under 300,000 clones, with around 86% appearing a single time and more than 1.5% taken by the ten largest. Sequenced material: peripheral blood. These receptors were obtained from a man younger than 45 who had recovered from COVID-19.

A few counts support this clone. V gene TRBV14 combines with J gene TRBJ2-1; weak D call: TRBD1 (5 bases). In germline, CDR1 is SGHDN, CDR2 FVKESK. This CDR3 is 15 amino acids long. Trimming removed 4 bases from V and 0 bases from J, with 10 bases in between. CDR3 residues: CASSPGASSYNEQFF. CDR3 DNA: TGTGCCAGCAGCCCTGGGGCAAGCTCCTACAATGAGCAGTTCTTC.

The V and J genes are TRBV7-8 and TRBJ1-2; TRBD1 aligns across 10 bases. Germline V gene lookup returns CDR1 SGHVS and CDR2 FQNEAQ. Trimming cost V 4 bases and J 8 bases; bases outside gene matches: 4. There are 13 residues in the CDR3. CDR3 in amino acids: CASSSRTGGGYTF. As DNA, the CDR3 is TGTGCCAGCAGCTCACGGACAGGGGGAGGCTACACCTTC. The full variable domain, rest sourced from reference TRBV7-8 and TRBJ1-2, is GAGVSQSPRYKVAKRGQDVALRCDPISGHVSLFWYQQALGQGPEFLTYFQNEAQLDKSGLPSDRFFAERPEGSVSTLKIQRTQQEDSAVYLCASSSRTGGGYTFGSGTRLTVV.

For the CDR3, the DNA is TGCAGCGTTATCCCGACAACTAACTATGGCTACACCTTC. Encoded protein: CSVIPTTNYGYTF. This chain links TRBV29-1 with TRBJ1-2; D remains ambiguous. Trimming shortened V by 5 bases and J by 0 bases, and 10 bases separated the two germline ends. Germline V gene sequence: CDR1 SQVTM, CDR2 ANQGSEA. CDR3 length: 13 amino acids.

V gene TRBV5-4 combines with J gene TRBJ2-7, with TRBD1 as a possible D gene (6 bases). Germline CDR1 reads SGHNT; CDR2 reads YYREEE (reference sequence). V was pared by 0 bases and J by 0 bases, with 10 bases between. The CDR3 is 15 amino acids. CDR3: CASSLGQGLSYEQYF. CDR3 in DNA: TGTGCCAGCAGCTTGGGGCAGGGGCTCTCCTACGAGCAGTACTTC.

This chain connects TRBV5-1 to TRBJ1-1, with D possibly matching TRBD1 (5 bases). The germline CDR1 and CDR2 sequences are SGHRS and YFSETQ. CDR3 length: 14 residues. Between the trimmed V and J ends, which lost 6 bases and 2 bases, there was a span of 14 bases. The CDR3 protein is CASTAGDGNTEAFF. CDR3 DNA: TGCGCCAGCACGGCGGGGGATGGTAACACTGAAGCTTTCTTT.

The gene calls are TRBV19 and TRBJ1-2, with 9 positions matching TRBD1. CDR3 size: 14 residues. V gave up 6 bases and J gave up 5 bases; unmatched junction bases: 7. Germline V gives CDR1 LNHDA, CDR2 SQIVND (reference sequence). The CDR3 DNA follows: TGTGCCAGTAGACCTCCCGGGACAGGGTATGGCTACACCTTC. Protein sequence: CASRPPGTGYGYTF.

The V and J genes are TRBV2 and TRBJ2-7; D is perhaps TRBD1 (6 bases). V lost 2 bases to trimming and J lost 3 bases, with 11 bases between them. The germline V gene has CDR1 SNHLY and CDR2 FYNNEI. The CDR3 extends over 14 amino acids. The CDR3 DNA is TGTGCCAGCAGTGAAATGGGACAAAACTACGAGCAGTACGTC. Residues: CASSEMGQNYEQYV.

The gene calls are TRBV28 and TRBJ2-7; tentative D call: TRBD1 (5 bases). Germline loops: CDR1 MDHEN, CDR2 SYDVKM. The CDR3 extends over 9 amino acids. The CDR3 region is CASSLGHGV. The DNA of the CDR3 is TGTGCCAGCAGTTTGGGGCACGGCGTC.

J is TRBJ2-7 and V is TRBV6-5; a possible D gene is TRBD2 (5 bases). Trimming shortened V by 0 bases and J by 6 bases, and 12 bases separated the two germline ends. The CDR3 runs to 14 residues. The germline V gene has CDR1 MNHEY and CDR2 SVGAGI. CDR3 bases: TGTGCCAGCAGTTACTCGAGCCCGGCGGGCGAGCAGTACTTC. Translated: CASSYSSPAGEQYF.

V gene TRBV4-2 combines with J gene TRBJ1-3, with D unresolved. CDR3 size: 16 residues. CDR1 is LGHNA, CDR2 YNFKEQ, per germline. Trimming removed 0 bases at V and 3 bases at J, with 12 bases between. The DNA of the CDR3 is TGTGCCAGCAGCCAAGAAAAACGAGCGGGTGGAAACACCATATATTTT. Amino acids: CASSQEKRAGGNTIYF.